Shown below are 10 T cell receptor beta chains from a single sample sequenced in a study of CD8 T cells in Susac syndrome. RNA was extracted with the RNeasy kit, and a quantity of roughly 0.5 to 1 ug was reverse transcribed using random hexamers. Via MiXCR, TCRdb re-called the immunoSEQ multiplex PCR reads, giving one row per CDR3 protein. This table holds some 190,000 distinct CDR3 sequences, 85% to 95% found once. The sequencing input was CD4+ T cells from PBMCs. The receptors were gathered from a human donor with Susac syndrome.

The chain has TRBV20-1 and TRBJ2-3, with 8 positions matching TRBD1. CDR3 length equals 13 residues. V shed 5 bases and J 4 bases; nucleotides not matched to a gene: 5. CDR1 is DFQATT, CDR2 SNEGSKA, per germline (reference sequence). The CDR3 nucleotides are TGCAGTGCTGAACAGGGGGTTGCAGATACGCAGTATTTT. Protein product: CSAEQGVADTQYF.

This chain connects TRBV12-5 to TRBJ2-7; tentatively, D is TRBD2 (6 bases). Trimming removed 6 bases at V and 3 bases at J, with 12 bases between. Germline-derived CDR1 and CDR2 are LGHNT and FRNRAP. The CDR3 has 13 residues. This chain's CDR3 is CASGASDRYEQYF. CDR3 bases: TGTGCTAGTGGGGCTAGCGATCGCTACGAGCAGTACTTC.

This clonotype was seen once. The chain recombines TRBV7-6 with TRBJ2-7, with a weak D call TRBD2 (7 bases). The CDR3 has 14 residues. In germline, CDR1 is SGHVS, CDR2 FNYEAQ. Trimming shortened V by 1 base and J by 6 bases, and 13 bases separated the two germline ends. The CDR3 spells CASSLVSGGGEQYF. The CDR3 region has the DNA TGTGCCAGCAGCTTAGTTTCGGGGGGCGGCGAGCAGTACTTC.

The chain joins TRBV7-2 to TRBJ2-1; no clear D. The germline gives CDR1 SGHTA, CDR2 FQGNSA. The CDR3 runs to 14 residues. Trimming shortened V by 1 base and J by 8 bases, and 12 bases separated the two germline ends. This CDR3 reads CASSLVMAGDEQFF. In DNA, the CDR3 is TGTGCCAGCAGCTTAGTAATGGCAGGCGATGAGCAGTTCTTC.

The V gene is TRBV30, the J gene TRBJ1-4; D is possibly TRBD1 (5 bases). This CDR3 is 13 amino acids long. V was clipped by 2 bases and J by 4 bases, with 8 bases between them. CDR1 is GTSNPN and CDR2 is SVGIG in the germline V gene (reference sequence). The CDR3 region has the DNA TGTGCCTGGAGTTCAGGGTTTAATGAAAAACTGTTTTTT. Its translation: CAWSSGFNEKLFF.

In nucleotides, the CDR3 is TGCAGCGCCCAAAAGTCGGCTAACGGACGCCACACGGGGCCTAGGGGTGAAAAACTGTTTTTT. It specifies CSAQKSANGRHTGPRGEKLFF. This sequence joins TRBV29-1 and TRBJ1-4; TRBD1 might be the D (5 bases). The germline V and J ends were trimmed by 7 bases and 7 bases, with 40 bases remaining between them. CDR3 size: 21 residues. Germline V gene sequence: CDR1 SQVTM, CDR2 ANQGSEA.

J is TRBJ2-3 and V is TRBV30; perhaps TRBD2 as D (7 bases). The CDR3 consists of 15 residues. Trimming stripped 2 bases from V and 1 base from J, with 13 bases between. Germline CDR1 GTSNPN, CDR2 SVGIG (reference sequence). The CDR3 bases are TGTGCCTGGAGTCGTGGGGAGGGGGGCACAGATACGCAGTATTTT. It yields the protein CAWSRGEGGTDTQYF.

With regard to this clonotype: One end of the junction does not line up with germline, which may come from a read error. J is TRBJ2-3 and V is TRBV7-7; D may be TRBD1 (5 bases). The germline CDR1 and CDR2 sequences are SSHAT and FNYEAQ (reference sequence). This CDR3 has 14 amino acids. Here the CDR3 reads CASSLGASTDTQYF. CDR3 nucleotide sequence: TGTGCTAGCAGCTTAGGGGCCAGCACAGATACGCAGTATTTT.

V gene TRBV9 combines with J gene TRBJ2-5; TRBD2 is a possible D gene (6 bases). CDR3 size: 16 residues. Germline V gene lookup returns CDR1 SGDLS and CDR2 YYNGEE. V was pared by 0 bases and J by 1 base, with 13 bases between. Here the CDR3 DNA reads TGTGCCAGCAGCGTAGAGGATAGCGGCTCCCAAGAGACCCAGTACTTC. It encodes CASSVEDSGSQETQYF.

This chain joins TRBV1 and TRBJ1-2; the table's D call of TRBD1 was not tested on the DNA. TRBV1 is an annotated pseudogene. The CDR3 extends over 13 amino acids. The DNA for the CDR3 is TGCACCAGCAGCCGGACAGGGAACTATGGCTACACCTTC. It translates to CTSSRTGNYGYTF.